The 30 T cell receptor beta chains reported below all come from one sample, sequenced in a study of tumor-infiltrating lymphocytes in localized non-small cell lung cancer. TCRdb keeps only in-frame clones here, not all; method: immunoSEQ multiplex PCR. The table includes 25,000 to 35,000 clones, 70% to 90% detected once. Material for sequencing was lung tumor tissue. All receptors derive from a human donor with non-small cell lung cancer.

The chain combines TRBV30 with TRBJ1-4; D uncertain. CDR1 is GTSNPN, CDR2 SVGIG, per germline (reference sequence). Trimming removed 7 bases at V and 8 bases at J, with 14 bases between. There are 12 residues in the CDR3. The CDR3 region is CAFKDRPEKLFF. CDR3 DNA sequence: TGTGCCTTCAAGGATCGTCCGGAAAAACTGTTTTTT.

Written as DNA, the CDR3 is TGTGCCAGCAGTGAATATAGCGGGTCGTACAATGAGCAGTTCTTC. This translates into CASSEYSGSYNEQFF. V usage is TRBV6-1 and J usage is TRBJ2-1; TRBD2 agrees at 7 bases. The CDR3 has 15 amino acids. In germline, CDR1 is MNHNS, CDR2 SASEGT. The junction had 5 bases not matched to a gene; V was cut back by 2 bases and J by 4 bases.

This chain connects TRBV5-1 to TRBJ1-2; D is possibly TRBD1 (6 bases). Trimming took off 6 bases at V and 5 bases at J, with 23 bases between the two ends. Germline V gene sequence: CDR1 SGHRS, CDR2 YFSETQ. CDR3 size: 16 residues. The DNA for the CDR3 is TGCGCCAGCAATTTAGGACCGTCAGGGGTCCCTTATGGCTACACCTTC. It translates to CASNLGPSGVPYGYTF.

The chain uses TRBV28 and TRBJ1-5; 9 nucleotides line up with TRBD1. The CDR3 totals 14 residues. Per germline, CDR1 MDHEN and CDR2 SYDVKM. The V and J ends lost 5 bases and 5 bases, in that order; junction bases with no gene match: 4. The CDR3 nucleotides are TGTGCCAGCAGTCCGACAGGGGGGTATCAGCCCCAGCATTTT. It is translated as CASSPTGGYQPQHF.

This clone occurred once. This rearrangement joins TRBV5-8 to TRBJ1-2, with 8 bases matching TRBD1. The CDR3 has 13 residues. Germline trimming cut 4 bases from V and 8 bases from J; bases unmatched to any gene: 7. Looked up from germline, CDR1 is SGHTS and CDR2 is YDEGEE. This CDR3 is CASSQGTGGGYTF. Here the CDR3 DNA reads TGTGCCAGCAGCCAAGGGACAGGCGGGGGCTACACCTTC.

The chain links TRBV6-1 to TRBJ2-5; TRBD2 agrees at 13 bases. Germline assignment: CDR1 MNHNS and CDR2 SASEGT. The ends lost 3 bases at V and 0 bases at J; junction bases unmatched: 7. The CDR3 covers 18 residues. The CDR3 bases are TGTGCCAGCAGTGAGGCACTAGCGGGGGGGATGTACCAAGAGACCCAGTACTTC. Encoded protein: CASSEALAGGMYQETQYF.

The chain is built from TRBV5-1 and TRBJ2-3, with D possibly TRBD2 on 6 matching bases. Trimming took off 7 bases at V and 5 bases at J, with 17 bases between the two ends. The CDR3 is made up of 14 amino acids. The germline V gene has CDR1 SGHRS and CDR2 YFSETQ. The CDR3 DNA sequence: TGCGCCAGCTCACCCGGGGAGGCGTTAGATACGCAGTATTTT. It translates to CASSPGEALDTQYF.

The chain employs TRBV15 and TRBJ1-2; D perhaps matches TRBD1 (6 bases). Deletions cut 4 bases from V and 7 bases from J, with 13 bases between. Germline loops: CDR1 LNHNV, CDR2 YYDKDF (reference sequence). The CDR3 is 13 amino acids. The CDR3 DNA reads as TGTGCCACCAGCACCCACAGGGTGGGTGGCTACACCTTC. Its translation is CATSTHRVGGYTF.

The sample holds a few counts of this clone. This rearrangement joins TRBV30 to TRBJ1-2; D perhaps matches TRBD1 (6 bases). This CDR3 contains 14 residues. Trimming removed 0 bases from V and 4 bases from J, with 12 bases in between. Germline CDR1 and CDR2: GTSNPN and SVGIG (reference sequence). The CDR3 region has the DNA TGTGCCTGGAGTGTAACTGGGGGCGGCTATGGCTACACCTTC. This codes for CAWSVTGGGYGYTF.

This chain joins TRBV6-5 and TRBJ2-1; D is undetermined. Germline V lookup: CDR1 MNHEY, CDR2 SVGAGI. V lost 8 bases and J lost 7, with 9 bases in between. The CDR3 loop spans 11 amino acids. CDR3 sequence (DNA): TGTGCCAGCGGAACTTGGAATGAGCAGTTCTTC. It codes for CASGTWNEQFF.

The rearrangement links TRBV14 to TRBJ2-1, with D unresolved. In germline, CDR1 is SGHDN, CDR2 FVKESK. CDR3 length: 14 amino acids. The V gene lost 3 bases and the J gene lost 0 bases, with 6 bases spanning the gap. CDR3: CASSHGPSYNEQFF. CDR3 DNA: TGTGCCAGCAGCCACGGACCCTCCTACAATGAGCAGTTCTTC.

The genes are TRBV7-2 and TRBJ2-4; 7 nucleotides line up with TRBD2. There are 15 residues in the CDR3. The ends lost 5 bases at V and 7 bases at J; junction bases unmatched: 11. Germline V gene data show CDR1 as SGHTA and CDR2 as FQGNSA. CDR3 amino acids: CASSVIPGGGNIQYF. CDR3 in DNA: TGTGCCAGCAGCGTTATCCCGGGGGGAGGGAACATTCAGTACTTC.

The gene calls are TRBV18 and TRBJ1-1; no definite D call. The CDR3 is made up of 13 amino acids. CDR1 is KGHSH, CDR2 LQKENI, per germline. With 2 bases removed from V and 1 base from J, the gap between germline ends came to 5 bases. CDR3 residues: CASSPERNTEAFF. DNA for the CDR3: TGTGCCAGCTCACCAGAACGGAACACTGAAGCTTTCTTT.

V and J are TRBV7-9 and TRBJ1-2; perhaps TRBD1 as D (5 bases). Trimming shortened V by 5 bases and J by 1 base, and 8 bases separated the two germline ends. In germline, CDR1 is SEHNR, CDR2 FQNEAQ (reference sequence). This CDR3 is built from 13 residues. The CDR3 sequence is CASSRDRNYGYTF. DNA for the CDR3: TGTGCCAGCAGCCGGGACCGTAACTATGGCTACACCTTC.

This clone was recorded once. V is TRBV4-2 and J is TRBJ2-6, with TRBD1 identical over 11 bases. The germline CDR1 and CDR2 sequences are LGHNA and YNFKEQ. This CDR3 spans 17 amino acids. V lost 4 bases and J lost 1; bases outside the gene matches: 3. The CDR3 is CASSPGTGGSGANVLTF. CDR3 bases: TGTGCCAGCAGCCCCGGGACAGGGGGATCTGGGGCCAACGTCCTGACTTTC.

V gene TRBV7-2 combines with J gene TRBJ2-5; D is unresolved. The length of the CDR3 is 14 residues. Trimming pared 1 base from V and 2 bases from J, leaving 8 bases between. The germline gives CDR1 SGHTA, CDR2 FQGNSA. CDR3 sequence reads: CASSLGSAQETQYF. The CDR3 DNA reads TGTGCCAGCAGCTTAGGTTCAGCTCAAGAGACCCAGTACTTC.

The chain is built from TRBV29-1 and TRBJ2-3; D might be TRBD1 or TRBD2, each matching 5 bases. Germline CDR1 and CDR2: SQVTM and ANQGSEA. Between the trimmed V and J ends, which lost 7 bases and 8 bases, there was a span of 16 bases. The CDR3 runs to 12 residues. CDR3: CSATTAGTTQYF. In DNA, the CDR3 is TGCAGCGCCACAACAGCCGGGACTACGCAGTATTTT.

The V and J genes are TRBV4-2 and TRBJ2-2; 7 bases fit TRBD1. This CDR3 contains 16 residues. Germline values: CDR1 LGHNA, CDR2 YNFKEQ. V was pared by 1 base and J by 1 base, with 3 bases of the junction left unmatched. The CDR3 DNA reads TGTGCCAGCAGCCAAGGGACAGGCTGGAACACCGGGGAGCTGTTTTTT. As protein: CASSQGTGWNTGELFF.

The rearrangement joins TRBV10-3 to TRBJ2-5; tentatively, D is TRBD1 (5 bases). Germline CDR1 and CDR2: ENHRY and SYGVKD. The germline V and J ends were trimmed by 3 bases and 3 bases, with 26 bases remaining between them. This CDR3 comprises 19 residues. In DNA, the CDR3 is TGTGCCATCAGTGAAGGGATCCCAAAGACAGACCCACCCGAAGAGACCCAGTACTTC. Protein sequence: CAISEGIPKTDPPEETQYF.

The CDR3 reads CSVAFSSYEQYF. The DNA of the CDR3 is TGCAGCGTTGCCTTCTCCTCCTACGAGCAGTACTTC. The chain has TRBV29-1 and TRBJ2-7; no clear D. CDR3 length: 12 amino acids. Germline V gene data show CDR1 as SQVTM and CDR2 as ANQGSEA. Between the trimmed V and J ends, which lost 4 bases and 0 bases, there was a span of 7 bases.

This chain uses TRBV5-6 with TRBJ2-2, with TRBD1 identical over 7 bases. V dropped 0 bases and J dropped 6; count of bases not matched to a gene: 11. The CDR3 is made up of 17 amino acids. Germline-derived CDR1 and CDR2 are SGHDT and YYEEEE. The DNA of the CDR3 is TGTGCCAGCAGCTTGGCGGGGACAGTGAATTCGCCCGGGGAGCTGTTTTTT. This encodes CASSLAGTVNSPGELFF.

This clone was detected once. The V and J genes are TRBV19 and TRBJ2-7, with 7 bases fitting TRBD2. J was trimmed by 3 bases and V by 1 base; bases with no gene match: 12. Germline loops: CDR1 LNHDA, CDR2 SQIVND (reference sequence). This CDR3 is built from 17 residues. Here the CDR3 reads CASSIAAASLANYEQYF. The DNA of the CDR3 is TGTGCCAGTAGTATAGCGGCCGCCTCACTAGCGAACTACGAGCAGTACTTC.

The V call is TRBV5-6, the J call TRBJ1-4; 7 positions match TRBD1. CDR3 length: 14 amino acids. The junction had 6 bases not matched to a gene; V was cut back by 2 bases and J by 8 bases. CDR1 is SGHDT and CDR2 is YYEEEE in the germline V gene. CDR3 loop: CASSFRGAREKLFF. DNA of the CDR3: TGTGCCAGCAGCTTCAGGGGGGCTCGCGAAAAACTGTTTTTT.

V usage is TRBV5-4 and J usage is TRBJ1-1; 7 bases line up with TRBD1. The trim removed 4 bases at V and 4 bases at J, leaving 4 bases unmatched. Germline V CDR1 and CDR2: SGHNT, YYREEE (reference sequence). The CDR3 loop spans 13 amino acids. The CDR3 protein is CASSPRGGTEAFF. In nucleotides, the CDR3 is TGTGCCAGCAGCCCCAGGGGGGGCACTGAAGCTTTCTTT.

This chain uses TRBV6-1 with TRBJ1-5; no clear D. The CDR3 is 12 residues long. The V end lost 3 bases, the J end lost 6 bases, and 6 bases lay between the germline ends. The germline CDR1 and CDR2 sequences are MNHNS and SASEGT. The CDR3 DNA follows: TGTGCCAGCAGTGAGCGGTTTCAGCCCCAGCATTTT. Translated, it gives CASSERFQPQHF.

CDR3 nucleotides: TGTGCCAGCATCCCTCCGGGGGGAATGAACACTGAAGCTTTCTTT. Translation: CASIPPGGMNTEAFF. V usage is TRBV6-6 and J usage is TRBJ1-1, with D perhaps matching TRBD1 (5 bases). V gave up 7 bases and J gave up 0 bases, with 15 bases separating them. The CDR3 has 15 amino acids. The germline CDR1 and CDR2 sequences are MNHNY and SVGAGI (reference sequence).

The chain recombines TRBV30 with TRBJ1-6; unclear D gene. The ends were cut back, 7 bases at V and 7 bases at J, with 14 bases in the middle. Germline CDR1 is GTSNPN and CDR2 is SVGIG (reference sequence). The CDR3 spans 13 residues. Written as DNA, the CDR3 is TGTGCCTTGGGTCAGGTTTTCAATTCACCCCTCCACTTT. Translating gives CALGQVFNSPLHF. The whole variable domain, remainder taken from reference TRBV30 and TRBJ1-6, is SQTIHQWPATLVQPVGSPLSLECTVEGTSNPNLYWYRQAAGRGLQLLFYSVGIGQISSEVPQNLSASRPQDRQFILSSKKLLLSDSGFYLCALGQVFNSPLHFGNGTRLTVT.

CDR3 amino acids: CSVLHPAGSGGAEKLFF. In DNA, the CDR3 is TGCAGCGTCCTACACCCGGCGGGATCCGGAGGCGCGGAAAAACTGTTTTTT. The gene calls are TRBV29-1 and TRBJ1-4; D is unclear. V was cut by 6 bases and J by 8 bases, with 28 bases left in between. This CDR3 region has 17 residues. Per germline, CDR1 SQVTM and CDR2 ANQGSEA.

This chain links TRBV5-1 with TRBJ2-5, with TRBD1 as a possible D gene (6 bases). V dropped 2 bases and J dropped 0 bases, with 14 bases sitting between them. Germline assignment: CDR1 SGHRS and CDR2 YFSETQ. This CDR3 region has 16 residues. CDR3 region: CASSFGWGQNQETQYF. The DNA for the CDR3 is TGCGCCAGCAGCTTTGGGTGGGGGCAGAACCAAGAGACCCAGTACTTC.

This clone was seen more than once but under ten times. This chain joins TRBV7-8 and TRBJ1-5, with D maybe TRBD1 (6 bases). V shed 0 bases and J shed 1 base, with 10 bases lying between them. Germline CDR1 and CDR2: SGHVS and FQNEAQ. The CDR3 is 16 amino acids. The CDR3 reads CASSLAGGLSNQPQHF. The CDR3 nucleotides read TGTGCCAGCAGCTTAGCGGGGGGCCTCAGCAATCAGCCCCAGCATTTT. The whole variable domain, filled in from reference TRBV7-8 and TRBJ1-5, reads GAGVSQSPRYKVAKRGQDVALRCDPISGHVSLFWYQQALGQGPEFLTYFQNEAQLDKSGLPSDRFFAERPEGSVSTLKIQRTQQEDSAVYLCASSLAGGLSNQPQHFGDGTRLSIL.